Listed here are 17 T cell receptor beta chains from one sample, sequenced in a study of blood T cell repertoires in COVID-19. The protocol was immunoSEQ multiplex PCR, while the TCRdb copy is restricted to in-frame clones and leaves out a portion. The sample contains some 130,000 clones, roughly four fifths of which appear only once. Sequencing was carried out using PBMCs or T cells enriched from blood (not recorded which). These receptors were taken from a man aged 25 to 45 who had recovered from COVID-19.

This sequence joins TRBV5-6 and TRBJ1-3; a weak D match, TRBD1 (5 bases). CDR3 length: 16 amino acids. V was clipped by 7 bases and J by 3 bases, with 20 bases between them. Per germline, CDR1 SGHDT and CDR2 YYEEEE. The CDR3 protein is CASGYAGGTFGNTIYF. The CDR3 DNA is TGTGCCAGCGGATATGCGGGGGGGACCTTTGGAAACACCATATATTTT.

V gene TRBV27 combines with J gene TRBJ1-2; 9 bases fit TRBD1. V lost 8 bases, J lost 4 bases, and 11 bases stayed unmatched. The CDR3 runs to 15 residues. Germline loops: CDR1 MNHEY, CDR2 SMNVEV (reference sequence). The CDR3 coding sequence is TGTGCCAGCTCCAAGTTGGGGGACAGGGTCTATGGCTACACCTTC. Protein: CASSKLGDRVYGYTF.

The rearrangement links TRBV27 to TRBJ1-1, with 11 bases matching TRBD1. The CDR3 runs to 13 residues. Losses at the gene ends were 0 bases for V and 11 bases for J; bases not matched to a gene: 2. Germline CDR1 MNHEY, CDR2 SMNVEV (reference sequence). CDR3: CASSLSDRGQAFF. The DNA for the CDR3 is TGTGCCAGCAGTTTATCGGACAGGGGGCAGGCTTTCTTT.

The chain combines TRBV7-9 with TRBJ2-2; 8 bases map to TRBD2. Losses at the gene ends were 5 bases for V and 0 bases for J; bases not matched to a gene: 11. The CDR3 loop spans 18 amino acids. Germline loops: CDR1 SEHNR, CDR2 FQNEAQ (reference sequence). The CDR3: CASSDKLVAGPNTGELFF. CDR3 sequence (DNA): TGTGCCAGCAGCGACAAACTGGTAGCGGGACCGAACACCGGGGAGCTGTTTTTT.

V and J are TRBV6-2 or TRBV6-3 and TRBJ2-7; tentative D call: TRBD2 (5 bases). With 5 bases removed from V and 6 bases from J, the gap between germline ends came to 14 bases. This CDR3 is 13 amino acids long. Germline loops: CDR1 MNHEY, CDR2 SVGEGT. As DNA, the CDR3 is TGTGCCAGCAGTGGATCCGGGGTTGGCGAGCAGTACTTC. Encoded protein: CASSGSGVGEQYF.

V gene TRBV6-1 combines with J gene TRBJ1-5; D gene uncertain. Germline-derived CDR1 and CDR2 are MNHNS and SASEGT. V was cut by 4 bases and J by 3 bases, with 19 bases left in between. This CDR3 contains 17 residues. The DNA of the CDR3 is TGTGCCAGCAGTGGGTCCGACGGGAGTTGGGACAATCAGCCCCAGCATTTT. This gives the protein CASSGSDGSWDNQPQHF.

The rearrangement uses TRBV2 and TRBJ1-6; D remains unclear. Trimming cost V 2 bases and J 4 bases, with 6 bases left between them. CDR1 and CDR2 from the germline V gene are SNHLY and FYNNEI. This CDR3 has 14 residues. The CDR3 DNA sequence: TGTGCCAGCAGTGAAACGGGATATAATTCACCCCTCCACTTT. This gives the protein CASSETGYNSPLHF.

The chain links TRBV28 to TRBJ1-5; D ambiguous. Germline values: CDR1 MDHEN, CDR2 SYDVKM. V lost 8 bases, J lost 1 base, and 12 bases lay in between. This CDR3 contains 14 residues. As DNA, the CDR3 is TGTGCCAGCGTCGAGGGCGACAGCAATCAGCCCCAGCATTTT. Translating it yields CASVEGDSNQPQHF.

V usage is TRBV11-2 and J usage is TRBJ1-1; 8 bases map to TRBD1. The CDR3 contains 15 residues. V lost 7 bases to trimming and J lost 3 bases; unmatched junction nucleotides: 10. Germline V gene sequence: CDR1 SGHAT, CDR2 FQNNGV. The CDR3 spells CASTVGQGWDTEAFF. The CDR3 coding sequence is TGTGCCAGCACCGTAGGACAGGGTTGGGACACTGAAGCTTTCTTT.

CDR3 in amino acids: CASSQGQNNQPQHF. CDR3 nucleotides: TGTGCCAGCAGCCAAGGCCAGAACAATCAGCCCCAGCATTTT. The J gene is TRBJ1-5, the V gene TRBV3-1 (or the pseudogene TRBV3-2); D call uncertain. V lost 1 base, J lost 3 bases, and 7 bases lay in between. Germline-derived CDR1 and CDR2 are LGHDT and YNNKEL (reference sequence). This CDR3 contains 14 residues.

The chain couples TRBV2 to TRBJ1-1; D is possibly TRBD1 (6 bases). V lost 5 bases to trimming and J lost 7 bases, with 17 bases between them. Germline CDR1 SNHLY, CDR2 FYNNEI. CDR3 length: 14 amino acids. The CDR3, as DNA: TGTGCCAGCAGTCCAGGGCGAGGACAGTTTGAAGCTTTCTTT. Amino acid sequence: CASSPGRGQFEAFF.

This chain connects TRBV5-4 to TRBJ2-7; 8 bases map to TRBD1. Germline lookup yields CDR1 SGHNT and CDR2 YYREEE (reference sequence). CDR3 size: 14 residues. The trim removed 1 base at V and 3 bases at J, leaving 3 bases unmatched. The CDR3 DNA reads TGTGCCAGCAGCTTGACGGGACAGGTCTACGAGCAGTACTTC. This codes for CASSLTGQVYEQYF.

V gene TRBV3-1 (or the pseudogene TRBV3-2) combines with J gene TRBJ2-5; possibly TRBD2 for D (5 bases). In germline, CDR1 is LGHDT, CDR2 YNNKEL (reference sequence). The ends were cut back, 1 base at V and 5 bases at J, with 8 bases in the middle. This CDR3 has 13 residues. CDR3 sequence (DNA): TGTGCCAGCAGCCAAGCTAGCTTCGAGACCCAGTACTTC. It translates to CASSQASFETQYF.

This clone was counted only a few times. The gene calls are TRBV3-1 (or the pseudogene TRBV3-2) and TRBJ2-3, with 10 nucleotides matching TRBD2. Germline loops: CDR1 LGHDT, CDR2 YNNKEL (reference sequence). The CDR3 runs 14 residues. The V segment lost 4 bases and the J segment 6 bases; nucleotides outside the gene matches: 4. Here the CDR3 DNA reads TGTGCCAGCAGCCCCGGACTAGCGGACGATACGCAGTATTTT. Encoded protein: CASSPGLADDTQYF.

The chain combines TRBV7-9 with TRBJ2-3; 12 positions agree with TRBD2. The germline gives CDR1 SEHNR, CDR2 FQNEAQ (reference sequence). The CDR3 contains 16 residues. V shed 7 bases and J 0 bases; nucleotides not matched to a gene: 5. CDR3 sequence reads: CASTRTSGASTDTQYF. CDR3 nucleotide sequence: TGTGCCAGCACCCGGACTAGCGGGGCTAGCACAGATACGCAGTATTTT. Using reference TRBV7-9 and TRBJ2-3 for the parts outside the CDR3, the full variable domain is DTGVSQNPRHKITKRGQNVTFRCDPISEHNRLYWYRQTLGQGPEFLTYFQNEAQLEKSRLLSDRFSAERPKGSFSTLEIQRTEQGDSAMYLCASTRTSGASTDTQYFGPGTRLTVL.

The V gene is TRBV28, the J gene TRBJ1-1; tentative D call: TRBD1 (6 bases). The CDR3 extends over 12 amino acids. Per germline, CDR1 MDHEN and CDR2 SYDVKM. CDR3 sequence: CATQRGGTEAFF. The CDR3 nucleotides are TGTGCTACGCAGAGGGGGGGCACTGAAGCTTTCTTT.

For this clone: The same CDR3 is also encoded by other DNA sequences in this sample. The CDR3 here is CASSQGVSYEQYF. The DNA of the CDR3 is TGCGCCAGCAGCCAAGGAGTTTCCTACGAGCAGTACTTC. J is TRBJ2-7 and V is TRBV4-1; D gene ambiguous. CDR1 is MGHRA and CDR2 is YSYEKL in the germline V gene. The CDR3 runs 13 residues. V lost 1 base and J 1 base, leaving 5 bases between the germline ends.